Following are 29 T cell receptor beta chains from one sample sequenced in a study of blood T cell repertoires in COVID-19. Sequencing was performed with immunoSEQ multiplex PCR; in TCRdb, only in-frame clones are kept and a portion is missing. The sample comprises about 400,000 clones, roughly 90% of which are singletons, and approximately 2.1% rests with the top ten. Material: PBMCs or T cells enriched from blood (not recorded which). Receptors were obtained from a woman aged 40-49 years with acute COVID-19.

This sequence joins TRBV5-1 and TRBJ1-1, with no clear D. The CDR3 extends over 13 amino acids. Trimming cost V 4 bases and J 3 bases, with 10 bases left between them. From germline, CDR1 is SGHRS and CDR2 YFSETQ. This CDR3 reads CASSIGRDTEAFF. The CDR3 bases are TGCGCCAGCAGCATCGGTAGAGACACTGAAGCTTTCTTT.

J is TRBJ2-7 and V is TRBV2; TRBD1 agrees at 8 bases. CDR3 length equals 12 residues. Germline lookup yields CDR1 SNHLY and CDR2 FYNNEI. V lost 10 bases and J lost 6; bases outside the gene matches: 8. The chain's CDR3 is CAIGAGGPEQYF. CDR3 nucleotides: TGTGCCATCGGGGCAGGGGGCCCCGAGCAGTACTTC.

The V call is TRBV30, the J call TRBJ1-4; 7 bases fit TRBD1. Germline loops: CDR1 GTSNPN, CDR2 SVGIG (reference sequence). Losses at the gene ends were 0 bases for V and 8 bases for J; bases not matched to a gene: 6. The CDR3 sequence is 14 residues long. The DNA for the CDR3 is TGTGCCTGGAGTGTAATGGACAGGCTAGAAAAACTGTTTTTT. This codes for CAWSVMDRLEKLFF. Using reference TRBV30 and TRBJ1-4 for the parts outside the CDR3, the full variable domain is SQTIHQWPATLVQPVGSPLSLECTVEGTSNPNLYWYRQAAGRGLQLLFYSVGIGQISSEVPQNLSASRPQDRQFILSSKKLLLSDSGFYLCAWSVMDRLEKLFFGSGTQLSVL.

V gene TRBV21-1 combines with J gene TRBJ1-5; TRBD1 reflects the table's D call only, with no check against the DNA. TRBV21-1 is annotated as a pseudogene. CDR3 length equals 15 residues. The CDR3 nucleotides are TGTGCCAGCAGCAAAGAGCAGGATGGCAATCAGCCCCAGCATTTT. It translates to CASSKEQDGNQPQHF.

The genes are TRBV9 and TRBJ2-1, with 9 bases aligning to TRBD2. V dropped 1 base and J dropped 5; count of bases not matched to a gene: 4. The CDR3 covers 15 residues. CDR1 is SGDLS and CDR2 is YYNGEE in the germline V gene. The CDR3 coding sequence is TGTGCCAGCAGCGTAATCGGACTAGCGCACAATGAGCAGTTCTTC. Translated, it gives CASSVIGLAHNEQFF.

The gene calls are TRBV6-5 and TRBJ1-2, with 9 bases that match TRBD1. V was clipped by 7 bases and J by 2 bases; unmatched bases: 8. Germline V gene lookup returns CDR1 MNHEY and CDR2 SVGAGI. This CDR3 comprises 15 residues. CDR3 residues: CASIKGTGNNYGYTF. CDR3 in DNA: TGTGCCAGCATAAAAGGGACAGGGAACAACTATGGCTACACCTTC.

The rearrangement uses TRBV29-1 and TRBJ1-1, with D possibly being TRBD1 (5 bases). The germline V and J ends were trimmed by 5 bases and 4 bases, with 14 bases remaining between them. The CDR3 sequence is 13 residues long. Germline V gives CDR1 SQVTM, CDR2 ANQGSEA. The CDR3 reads CSVKQVGGTEAFF. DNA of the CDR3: TGCAGCGTTAAACAGGTGGGGGGCACTGAAGCTTTCTTT.

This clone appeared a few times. CDR3 region: CASRSEPGNTIYF. Written as DNA, the CDR3 is TGTGCCAGTAGGAGCGAACCTGGAAACACCATATATTTT. The chain recombines TRBV19 with TRBJ1-3, with unresolved D. The CDR3 sequence is 13 residues long. V was pared by 6 bases and J by 2 bases, with 8 bases between. Germline loops: CDR1 LNHDA, CDR2 SQIVND (reference sequence).

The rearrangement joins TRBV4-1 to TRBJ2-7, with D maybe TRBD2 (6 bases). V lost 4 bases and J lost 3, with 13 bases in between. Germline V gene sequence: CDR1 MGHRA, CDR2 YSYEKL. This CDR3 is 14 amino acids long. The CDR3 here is CASSLGLVGYEQYF. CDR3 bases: TGCGCCAGCAGCCTGGGACTGGTGGGCTACGAGCAGTACTTC.

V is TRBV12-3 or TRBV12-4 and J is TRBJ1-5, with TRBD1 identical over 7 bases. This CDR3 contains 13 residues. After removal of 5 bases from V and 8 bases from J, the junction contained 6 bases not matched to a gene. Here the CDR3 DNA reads TGTGCCAGCAGTACGACAGGGTGGGAGCCCCAGCATTTT. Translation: CASSTTGWEPQHF.

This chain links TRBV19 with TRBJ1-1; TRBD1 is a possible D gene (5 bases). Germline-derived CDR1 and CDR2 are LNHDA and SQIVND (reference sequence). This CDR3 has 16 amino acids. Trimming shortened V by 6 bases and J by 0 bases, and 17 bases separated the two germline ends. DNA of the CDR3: TGTGCCAGTAGGGGAGGGGCCTCTTTTGTGAACACTGAAGCTTTCTTT. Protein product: CASRGGASFVNTEAFF.

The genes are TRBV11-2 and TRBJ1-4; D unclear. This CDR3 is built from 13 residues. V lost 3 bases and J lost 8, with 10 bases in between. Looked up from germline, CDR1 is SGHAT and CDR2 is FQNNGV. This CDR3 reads CASSLSLGEKLFF. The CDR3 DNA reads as TGTGCCAGCAGCTTGAGTCTCGGGGAAAAACTGTTTTTT.

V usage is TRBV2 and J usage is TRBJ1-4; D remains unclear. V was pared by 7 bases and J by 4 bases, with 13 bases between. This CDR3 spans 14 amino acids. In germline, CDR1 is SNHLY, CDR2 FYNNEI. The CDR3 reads CASIEGRFNEKLFF. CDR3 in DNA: TGTGCCAGCATAGAGGGCAGGTTTAATGAAAAACTGTTTTTT.

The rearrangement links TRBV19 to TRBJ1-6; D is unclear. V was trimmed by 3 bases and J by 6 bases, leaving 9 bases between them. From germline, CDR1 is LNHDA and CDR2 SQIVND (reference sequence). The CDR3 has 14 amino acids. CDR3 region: CASSIAGVNSPLHF. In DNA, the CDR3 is TGTGCCAGTAGTATTGCCGGGGTTAATTCACCCCTCCACTTT.

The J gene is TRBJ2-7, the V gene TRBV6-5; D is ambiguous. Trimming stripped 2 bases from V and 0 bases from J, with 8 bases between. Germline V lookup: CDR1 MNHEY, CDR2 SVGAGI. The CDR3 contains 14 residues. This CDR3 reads CASSYRLGSYEQYF. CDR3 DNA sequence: TGTGCCAGCAGTTACCGTCTCGGCTCCTACGAGCAGTACTTC.

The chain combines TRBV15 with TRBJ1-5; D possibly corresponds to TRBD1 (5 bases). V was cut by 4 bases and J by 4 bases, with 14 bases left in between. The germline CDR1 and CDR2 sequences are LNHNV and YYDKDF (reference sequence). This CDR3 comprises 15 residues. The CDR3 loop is CATSKGRQTNQPQHF. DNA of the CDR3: TGTGCCACCAGCAAAGGCCGACAGACAAATCAGCCCCAGCATTTT.

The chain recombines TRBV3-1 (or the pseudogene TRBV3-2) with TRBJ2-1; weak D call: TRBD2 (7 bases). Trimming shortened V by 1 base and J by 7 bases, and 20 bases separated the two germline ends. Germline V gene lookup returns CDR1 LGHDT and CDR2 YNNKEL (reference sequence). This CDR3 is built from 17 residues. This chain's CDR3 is CASSQVVRGGPYNEQFF. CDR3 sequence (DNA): TGTGCCAGCAGCCAAGTTGTGAGGGGGGGCCCTTATAATGAGCAGTTCTTC.

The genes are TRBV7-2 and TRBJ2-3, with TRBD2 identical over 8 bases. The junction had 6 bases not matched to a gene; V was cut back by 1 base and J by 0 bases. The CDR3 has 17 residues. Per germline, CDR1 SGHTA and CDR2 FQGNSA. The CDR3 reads CASSLDLAGGSTDTQYF. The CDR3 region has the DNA TGTGCCAGCAGCTTAGATTTGGCGGGGGGCAGCACAGATACGCAGTATTTT. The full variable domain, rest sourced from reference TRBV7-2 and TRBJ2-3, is GAGVSQSPSNKVTEKGKDVELRCDPISGHTALYWYRQSLGQGLEFLIYFQGNSAPDKSGLPSDRFSAERTGGSVSTLTIQRTQQEDSAVYLCASSLDLAGGSTDTQYFGPGTRLTVL.

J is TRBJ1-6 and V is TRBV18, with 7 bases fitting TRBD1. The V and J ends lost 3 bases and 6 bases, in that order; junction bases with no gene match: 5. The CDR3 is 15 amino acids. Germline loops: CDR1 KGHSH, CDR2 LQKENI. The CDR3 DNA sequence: TGTGCCAGCTCACCGAAGGGACAGCCTAATTCACCCCTCCACTTT. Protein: CASSPKGQPNSPLHF.

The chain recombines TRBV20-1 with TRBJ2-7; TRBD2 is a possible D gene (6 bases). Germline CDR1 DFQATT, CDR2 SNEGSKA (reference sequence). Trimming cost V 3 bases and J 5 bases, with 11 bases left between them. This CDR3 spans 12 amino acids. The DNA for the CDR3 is TGCAGTGCTAGTGCCAGGGAGGACGAGCAGTACTTC. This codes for CSASAREDEQYF.

The CDR3 DNA reads as TGTGCCAGCAGCCAAGTGTCGGGGGGGGACTTAGCTAACTATGGCTACACCTTC. This gives the protein CASSQVSGGDLANYGYTF. The rearrangement joins TRBV3-1 (or the pseudogene TRBV3-2) to TRBJ1-2; possibly TRBD1 for D (5 bases). Looked up from germline, CDR1 is LGHDT and CDR2 is YNNKEL (reference sequence). The V end was cut by 1 base, the J end by 0 bases, with 18 bases between. This CDR3 region has 18 residues.

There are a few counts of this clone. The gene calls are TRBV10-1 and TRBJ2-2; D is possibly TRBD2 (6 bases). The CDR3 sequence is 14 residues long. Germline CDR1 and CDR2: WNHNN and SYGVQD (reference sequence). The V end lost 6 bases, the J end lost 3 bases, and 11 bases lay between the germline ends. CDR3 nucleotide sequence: TGCGCCAGCAGAGAGACTAGGGACACCGGGGAGCTGTTTTTT. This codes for CASRETRDTGELFF.

CDR3 DNA sequence: TGTGCCAGCAGTTTCCGACAGGGGGCGGCTGGGGCCAACGTCCTGACTTTC. Its protein product is CASSFRQGAAGANVLTF. The gene calls are TRBV27 and TRBJ2-6; 10 bases map to TRBD1. Trimming at V came to 3 bases and at J to 2 bases, leaving 4 bases not matched to a gene. The germline CDR1 and CDR2 sequences are MNHEY and SMNVEV (reference sequence). The CDR3 has 17 amino acids. The whole variable domain, remainder taken from reference TRBV27 and TRBJ2-6, is EAQVTQNPRYLITVTGKKLTVTCSQNMNHEYMSWYRQDPGLGLRQIYYSMNVEVTDKGDVPEGYKVSRKEKRNFPLILESPSPNQTSLYFCASSFRQGAAGANVLTFGAGSRLTVL.

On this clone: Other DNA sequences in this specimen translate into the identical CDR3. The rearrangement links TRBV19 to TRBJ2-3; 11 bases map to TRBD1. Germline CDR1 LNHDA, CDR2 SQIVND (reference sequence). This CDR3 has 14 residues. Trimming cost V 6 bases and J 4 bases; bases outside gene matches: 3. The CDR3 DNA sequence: TGTGCCAGTAGCCGGGACAGGGGGGCAGATACGCAGTATTTT. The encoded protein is CASSRDRGADTQYF.

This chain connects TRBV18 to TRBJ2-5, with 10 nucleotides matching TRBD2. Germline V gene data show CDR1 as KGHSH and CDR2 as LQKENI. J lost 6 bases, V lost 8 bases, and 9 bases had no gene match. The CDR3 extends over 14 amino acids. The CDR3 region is CASRAASGGQTQYF. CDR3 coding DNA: TGTGCCAGCCGGGCGGCTAGCGGGGGCCAGACCCAGTACTTC. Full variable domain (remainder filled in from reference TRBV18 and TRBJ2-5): NAGVMQNPRHLVRRRGQEARLRCSPMKGHSHVYWYRQLPEEGLKFMVYLQKENIIDESGMPKERFSAEFPKEGPSILRIQQVVRGDSAAYFCASRAASGGQTQYFGPGTRLLVL.

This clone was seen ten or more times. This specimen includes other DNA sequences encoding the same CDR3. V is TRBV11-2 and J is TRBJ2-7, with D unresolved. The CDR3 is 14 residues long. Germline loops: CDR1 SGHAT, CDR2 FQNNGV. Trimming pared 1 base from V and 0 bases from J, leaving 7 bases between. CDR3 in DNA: TGTGCCAGCAGCTTAGGGGCCACCTCCTACGAGCAGTACTTC. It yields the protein CASSLGATSYEQYF.

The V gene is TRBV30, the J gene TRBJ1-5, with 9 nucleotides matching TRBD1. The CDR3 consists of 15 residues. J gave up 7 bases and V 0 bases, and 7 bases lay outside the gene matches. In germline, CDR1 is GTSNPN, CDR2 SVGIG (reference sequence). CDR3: CAWSVTGGTGQPQHF. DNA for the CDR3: TGTGCCTGGAGTGTAACAGGGGGCACGGGACAGCCCCAGCATTTT. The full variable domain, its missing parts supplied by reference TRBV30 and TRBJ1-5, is SQTIHQWPATLVQPVGSPLSLECTVEGTSNPNLYWYRQAAGRGLQLLFYSVGIGQISSEVPQNLSASRPQDRQFILSSKKLLLSDSGFYLCAWSVTGGTGQPQHFGDGTRLSIL.

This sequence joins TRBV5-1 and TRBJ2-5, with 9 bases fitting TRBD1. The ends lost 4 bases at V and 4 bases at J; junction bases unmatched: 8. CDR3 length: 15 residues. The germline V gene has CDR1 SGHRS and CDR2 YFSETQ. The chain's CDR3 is CASSATGGARETQYF. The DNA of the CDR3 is TGCGCCAGCAGCGCCACAGGGGGCGCACGAGAGACCCAGTACTTC.

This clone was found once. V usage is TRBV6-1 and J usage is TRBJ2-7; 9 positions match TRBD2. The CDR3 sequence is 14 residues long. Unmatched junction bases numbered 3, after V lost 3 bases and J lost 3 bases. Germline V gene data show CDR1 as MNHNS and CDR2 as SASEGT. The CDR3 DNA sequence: TGTGCCAGCAGTGATAGCGGGGGATTCTACGAGCAGTACTTC. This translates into CASSDSGGFYEQYF.